This entry concerns a single T cell receptor beta chain. This specimen comes from a study of blood T cell repertoires in COVID-19. Clones were sequenced by immunoSEQ multiplex PCR, and TCRdb holds only the in-frame ones, with some missing. The sample holds 42,000 or so clones, about 90% seen once. V was cut by 6 bases and J by 2 bases, with 11 bases left in between. CDR1 is SNHLY, CDR2 FYNNEI, per germline. The CDR3 runs to 13 residues. The specimen was peripheral blood. The TCR sequence derives from a man aged 45 to 65 with active COVID-19. V gene TRBV2 combines with J gene TRBJ2-7, with TRBD2 as a possible D gene (5 bases). The CDR3 DNA follows: TGTGCCAGCAGGAGGGATACCCCCTACGAGCAGTACTTC. This gives the protein CASRRDTPYEQYF.